A single TCR beta chain is shown here with its context. Antigen specificity is unknown. Total RNA, at least 5.5 micrograms per sample, was extracted from PBMCs. Together with a sample-barcoded 5' primer, a J-beta primer mix was included in a second PCR lasting 7 to 11 cycles. Every single cDNA molecule received a tag from a template-switch adaptor with 12 random nucleotides. Using its own MiXCR run on the 5' RACE reads, TCRdb lists one record per CDR3 protein. The sample contains some 1.4 million distinct CDR3 sequences, roughly 40% of which appear only once. The data originate from a study of blood T cells in healthy people across ages. Study-level points and caveats: More naive CD4+ cells and higher diversity marked long-lived donors relative to aged donors. While age rose, TCR beta diversity per million T cells dropped in a roughly linear way.

V gave up 6 bases and J gave up 6 bases; unmatched junction bases: 13. CDR1 is MNHEY and CDR2 is SVGAGI in the germline V gene. The length of the CDR3 is 16 residues. The chain carries TRBV6-5 and TRBJ2-3; 9 bases agree with TRBD2. Sequencing was performed on blood. The receptor was derived from a woman aged 18-35 years in good health. Here the CDR3 reads CASSDRLGLALDTQYF. In DNA form, the CDR3 reads TGTGCCAGCAGCGATCGCCTGGGACTAGCTCTCGATACGCAGTATTTT.